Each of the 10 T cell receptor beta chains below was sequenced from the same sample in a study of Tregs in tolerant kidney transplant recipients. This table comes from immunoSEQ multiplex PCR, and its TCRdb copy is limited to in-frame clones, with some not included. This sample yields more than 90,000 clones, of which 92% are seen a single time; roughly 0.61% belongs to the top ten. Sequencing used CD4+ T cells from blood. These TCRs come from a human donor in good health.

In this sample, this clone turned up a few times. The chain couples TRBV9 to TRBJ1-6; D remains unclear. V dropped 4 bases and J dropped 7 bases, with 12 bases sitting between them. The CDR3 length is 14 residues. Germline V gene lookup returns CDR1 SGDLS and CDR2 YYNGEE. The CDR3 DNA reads TGTGCCAGCAGCTTAGGAATGGGAAATTCACCCCTCCACTTT. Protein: CASSLGMGNSPLHF. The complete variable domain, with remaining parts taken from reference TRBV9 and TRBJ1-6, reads DSGVTQTPKHLITATGQRVTLRCSPRSGDLSVYWYQQSLDQGLQFLIQYYNGEERAKGNILERFSAQQFPDLHSELNLSSLELGDSALYFCASSLGMGNSPLHFGNGTRLTVT.

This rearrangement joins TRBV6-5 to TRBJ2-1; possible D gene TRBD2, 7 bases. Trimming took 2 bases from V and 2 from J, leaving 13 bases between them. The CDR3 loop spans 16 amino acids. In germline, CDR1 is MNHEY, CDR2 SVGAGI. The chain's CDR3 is CASSYRAGAPYNEQFF. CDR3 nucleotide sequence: TGTGCCAGCAGTTACAGGGCGGGGGCCCCCTACAATGAGCAGTTCTTC.

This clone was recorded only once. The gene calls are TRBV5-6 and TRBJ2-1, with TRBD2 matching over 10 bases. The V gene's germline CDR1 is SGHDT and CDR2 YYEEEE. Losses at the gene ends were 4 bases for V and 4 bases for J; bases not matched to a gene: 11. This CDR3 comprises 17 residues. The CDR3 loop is CASSPPPTSGLYNEQFF. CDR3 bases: TGTGCCAGCAGCCCGCCCCCGACTAGCGGGCTATACAATGAGCAGTTCTTC.

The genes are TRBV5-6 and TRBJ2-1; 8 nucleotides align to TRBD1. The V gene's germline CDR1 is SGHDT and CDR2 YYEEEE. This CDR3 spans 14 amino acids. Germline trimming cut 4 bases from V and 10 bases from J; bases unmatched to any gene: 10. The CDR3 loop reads CASSLTGAYREQFF. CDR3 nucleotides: TGTGCCAGCAGCCTGACAGGGGCATACAGGGAGCAGTTCTTC.

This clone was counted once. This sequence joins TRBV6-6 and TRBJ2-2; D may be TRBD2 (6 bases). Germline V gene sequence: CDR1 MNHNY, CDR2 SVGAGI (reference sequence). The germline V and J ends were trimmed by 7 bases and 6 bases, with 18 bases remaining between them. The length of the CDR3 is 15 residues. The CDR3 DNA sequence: TGTGCCAGCACCCTCCGAAGCGGGTCCGCCGGGGAGCTGTTTTTT. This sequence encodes CASTLRSGSAGELFF.

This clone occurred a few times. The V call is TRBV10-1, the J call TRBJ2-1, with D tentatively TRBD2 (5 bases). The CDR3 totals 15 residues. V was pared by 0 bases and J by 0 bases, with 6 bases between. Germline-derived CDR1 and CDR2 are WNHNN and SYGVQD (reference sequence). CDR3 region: CASSESGSSYNEQFF. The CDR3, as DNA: TGCGCCAGCAGTGAGTCTGGGAGCTCCTACAATGAGCAGTTCTTC.

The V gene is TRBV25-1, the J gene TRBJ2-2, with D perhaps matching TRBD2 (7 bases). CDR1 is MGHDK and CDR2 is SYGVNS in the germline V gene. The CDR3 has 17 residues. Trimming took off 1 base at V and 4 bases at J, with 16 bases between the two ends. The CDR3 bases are TGTGCCAGCAGTGAATGGGGGGGCGGGCGTAGCACCGGGGAGCTGTTTTTT. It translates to CASSEWGGGRSTGELFF.

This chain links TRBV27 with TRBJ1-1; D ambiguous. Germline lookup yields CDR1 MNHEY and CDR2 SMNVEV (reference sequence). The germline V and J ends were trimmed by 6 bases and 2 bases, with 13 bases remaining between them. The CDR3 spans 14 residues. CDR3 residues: CASSRSGFNTEAFF. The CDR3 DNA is TGTGCCAGCAGCCGTTCAGGTTTCAACACTGAAGCTTTCTTT.

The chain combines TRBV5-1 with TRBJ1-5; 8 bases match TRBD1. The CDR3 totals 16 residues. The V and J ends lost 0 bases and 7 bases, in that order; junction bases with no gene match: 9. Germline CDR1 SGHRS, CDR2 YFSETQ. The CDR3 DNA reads TGCGCCAGCAGCTTGGGGCCTCAGGGGGCAGGACAGCCCCAGCATTTT. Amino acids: CASSLGPQGAGQPQHF. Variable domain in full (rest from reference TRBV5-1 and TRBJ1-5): KAGVTQTPRYLIKTRGQQVTLSCSPISGHRSVSWYQQTPGQGLQFLFEYFSETQRNKGNFPGRFSGRQFSNSRSEMNVSTLELGDSALYLCASSLGPQGAGQPQHFGDGTRLSIL.

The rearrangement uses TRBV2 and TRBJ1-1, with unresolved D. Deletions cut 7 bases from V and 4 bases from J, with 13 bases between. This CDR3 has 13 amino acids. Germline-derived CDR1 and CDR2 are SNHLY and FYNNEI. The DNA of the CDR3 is TGTGCCAGCAACCCCCCGGTTGTCACTGAAGCTTTCTTT. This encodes CASNPPVVTEAFF.